The rows below give T cell receptor beta chains drawn from one sample of a study of blood T cell repertoires in COVID-19. Clones were read by immunoSEQ multiplex PCR, and TCRdb kept only the in-frame ones, dropping some. The sample lists approximately 160,000 clones, 75% to 90% occurring once. Sequenced input: peripheral blood. These receptors originate from a human donor in a cohort sampled during active COVID-19. Both conserved end residues are part of each CDR3. The order of the fields is D gene, clone size, V gene, J gene, CDR3 DNA, CDR3 protein. The D gene is left open where the match is weak. Some rows have no size entry. The others give once, few or many, or a class for an expanded clone.

>.|.|TRBV6-1|TRBJ2-7
TGTGCCAGCAGTGAAGCGGGGCAGGGTAGGGAGCAGTACTTC
CASSEAGQGREQYF
>.|.|TRBV2|TRBJ2-7
TGTGCCGTTAGGGAGGACCGAGCCTACGAGCAGTACTTC
CAVREDRAYEQYF
>TRBD2|once|TRBV5-5|TRBJ2-7
TGTGCCAGCAGCTTGCAAACTAGCGGTACAACTGGCGAGCAGTACTTC
CASSLQTSGTTGEQYF
>TRBD2|.|TRBV27|TRBJ2-2
TGTGCCAGCAGAATAACTAGCGGGGGGGCCGGGGAGCTGTTTTTT
CASRITSGGAGELFF
>.|.|TRBV6-6|TRBJ1-4
TGTGCCAGCAGTTCAAACAGGGATCGGGAAAAACTGTTTTTT
CASSSNRDREKLFF
>.|.|TRBV21-1|TRBJ2-7
TGTGCCAGCAGCACTCCGGGGGATAGCCGCGAGCAGTACTTC
CASSTPGDSREQYF
>.|.|TRBV10-3|TRBJ1-2
TGTGCCATCAGTGATAAAGGAGGGTCTACAGCATCTTTCAATGGCTACACCTTC
CAISDKGGSTASFNGYTF
>TRBD1|.|TRBV7-6|TRBJ1-5
TGTGCCAGCAGCGCGGGACAGGGGAATCAGCCCCAGCATTTT
CASSAGQGNQPQHF
>TRBD1|.|TRBV30|TRBJ2-7
TGTGCCTGGAGTGCGGGGACAGGGTCTGACGAGCAGTACTTC
CAWSAGTGSDEQYF
>.|.|TRBV9|TRBJ2-5
TGTGCCAGCAGCGTAGACCCCAGGGAGACCCAGTACTTC
CASSVDPRETQYF
>.|.|TRBV18|TRBJ2-5
TGTGCCAGCTCACCCCAGGGAAGAGAGACCCAGTACTTC
CASSPQGRETQYF
>TRBD1|.|TRBV6-5|TRBJ1-4
TGTGCCAGCAGACTAGACAGGGGGCGTGAAAAACTGTTTTTT
CASRLDRGREKLFF
>TRBD1|.|TRBV5-6|TRBJ2-7
TGTGCCAGCAGCTTCGGACAGGGGAGATACGAGCAGTACTTC
CASSFGQGRYEQYF
>.|.|TRBV4-3|TRBJ2-7
TGCGCCAGCAGCCAAGGCACCCTCAGGGGAGAGCAGTACTTC
CASSQGTLRGEQYF
>.|.|TRBV7-9|TRBJ2-1
TGTGCCAGCAGCCCGGCAGCGTGGGATGAGCAGTTCTTC
CASSPAAWDEQFF
>TRBD1|.|TRBV12-5|TRBJ1-1
TGTGCTAGTGGTTTGGTCGCCGGACAGGGTTACACTGAAGCTTTCTTT
CASGLVAGQGYTEAFF
>.|.|TRBV29-1|TRBJ1-1
TGCAGCGCTGAACGTGGAGGGAACACTGAAGCTTTCTTT
CSAERGGNTEAFF
>.|.|TRBV6-1|TRBJ1-6
TGTGCCAGCAGTGAAGCCGCCCAGGGTGTAAAGGCCCTCCACTTT
CASSEAAQGVKALHF
>TRBD1|.|TRBV9|TRBJ2-2
TGTGCCAGCAGCGTAGCCCTGGACAGGCCCGTAGGCGGGGAGCTGTTTTTT
CASSVALDRPVGGELFF
>TRBD1|.|TRBV2|TRBJ1-6
TGTGCTTTTACAGGGGGCTCCTATAATTCACCCCTCCACTTT
CAFTGGSYNSPLHF
>.|.|TRBV7-3|TRBJ2-1
TGTGCCAGCAGCTCTTTAGCGGCGGGCTCCTACAATGAGCAGTTCTTC
CASSSLAAGSYNEQFF
>TRBD1|.|TRBV7-2|TRBJ2-1
TGTGCCAGCAGCTTAGAAGGCAGGGGGAACAATGAGCAGTTCTTC
CASSLEGRGNNEQFF
>TRBD1|.|TRBV12-5|TRBJ2-1
TGTGCTAGTGGCAAGACAGGGGTTGGCAATGAGCAGTTCTTC
CASGKTGVGNEQFF
>.|.|TRBV2|TRBJ2-3
TGTGCCAGCTCGAGCGGGTTGGGCATGGATACGCAGTATTTT
CASSSGLGMDTQYF
>TRBD1|.|TRBV12-3/TRBV12-4|TRBJ1-1
TGTGCCAGCAGTACAGGGGGCCTCGAAGCTTTCTTT
CASSTGGLEAFF
>.|.|TRBV7-9|TRBJ1-5
TGTGCCAGCAGCTTAGTTCGCCGTGGGCCCAATCAGCCCCAGCATTTT
CASSLVRRGPNQPQHF
>TRBD1|once|TRBV5-5|TRBJ1-5
TGTGCCAGCAGCTTGGGGACAGGTACCTATAGCAATCAGCCCCAGCATTTT
CASSLGTGTYSNQPQHF
>TRBD2|.|TRBV25-1|TRBJ2-5
TGTGCCAGCAGTGAACCTGGGGCTAGCGGGAGAGAGACCCAGTACTTC
CASSEPGASGRETQYF
>.|.|TRBV9|TRBJ2-1
TGTGCCAGCAGCCCCGGAGGTAGCGAGAACAATGAGCAGTTCTTC
CASSPGGSENNEQFF